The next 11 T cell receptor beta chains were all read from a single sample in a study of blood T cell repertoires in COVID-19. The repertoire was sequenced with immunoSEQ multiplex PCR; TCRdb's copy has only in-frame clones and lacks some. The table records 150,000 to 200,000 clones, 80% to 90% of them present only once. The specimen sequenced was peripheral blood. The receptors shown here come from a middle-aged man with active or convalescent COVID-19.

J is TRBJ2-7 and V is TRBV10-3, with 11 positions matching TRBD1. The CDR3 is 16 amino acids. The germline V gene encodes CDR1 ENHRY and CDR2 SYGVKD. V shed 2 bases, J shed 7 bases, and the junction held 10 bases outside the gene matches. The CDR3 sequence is CAISEPRTGGLEEQYF. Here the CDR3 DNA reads TGTGCCATCAGTGAGCCCCGGACAGGGGGCTTAGAAGAGCAGTACTTC.

The CDR3 nucleotides are TGTGCCAGCAGTTCAGCGGGGGGACATCAGCCCCAGCATTTT. It encodes CASSSAGGHQPQHF. The chain has TRBV28 and TRBJ1-5, with D tentatively TRBD1 (5 bases). The CDR3 extends over 14 amino acids. Trimming stripped 4 bases from V and 5 bases from J, with 12 bases between. Germline V gene sequence: CDR1 MDHEN, CDR2 SYDVKM. Full variable domain (missing parts from reference TRBV28 and TRBJ1-5): DVKVTQSSRYLVKRTGEKVFLECVQDMDHENMFWYRQDPGLGLRLIYFSYDVKMKEKGDIPEGYSVSREKKERFSLILESASTNQTSMYLCASSSAGGHQPQHFGDGTRLSIL.

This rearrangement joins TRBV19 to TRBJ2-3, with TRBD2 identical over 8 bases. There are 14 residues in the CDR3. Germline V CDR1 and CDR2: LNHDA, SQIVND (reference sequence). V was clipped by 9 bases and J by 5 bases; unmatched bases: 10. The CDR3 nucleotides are TGTGCCAGCAGGACTGGACTAGCAGTAGATACGCAGTATTTT. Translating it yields CASRTGLAVDTQYF.

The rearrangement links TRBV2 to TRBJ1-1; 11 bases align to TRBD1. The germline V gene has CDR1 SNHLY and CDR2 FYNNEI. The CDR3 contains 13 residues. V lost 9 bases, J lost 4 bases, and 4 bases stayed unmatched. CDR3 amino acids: CARGTGGFTEAFF. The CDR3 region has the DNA TGTGCCAGAGGGACAGGGGGGTTCACTGAAGCTTTCTTT.

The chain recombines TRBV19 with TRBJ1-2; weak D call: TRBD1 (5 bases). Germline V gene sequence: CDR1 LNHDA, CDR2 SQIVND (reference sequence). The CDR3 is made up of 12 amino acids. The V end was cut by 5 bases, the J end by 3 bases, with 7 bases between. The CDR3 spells CASSQGDYGYTF. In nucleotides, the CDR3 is TGTGCCAGTAGTCAGGGTGACTATGGCTACACCTTC.

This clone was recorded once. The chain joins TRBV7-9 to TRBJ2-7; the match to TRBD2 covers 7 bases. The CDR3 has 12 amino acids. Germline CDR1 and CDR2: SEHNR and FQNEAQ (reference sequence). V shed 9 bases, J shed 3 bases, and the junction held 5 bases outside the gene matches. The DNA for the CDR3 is TGTGCCAGTGTAGGGGAGGGCTACGAGCAGTACTTC. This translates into CASVGEGYEQYF.

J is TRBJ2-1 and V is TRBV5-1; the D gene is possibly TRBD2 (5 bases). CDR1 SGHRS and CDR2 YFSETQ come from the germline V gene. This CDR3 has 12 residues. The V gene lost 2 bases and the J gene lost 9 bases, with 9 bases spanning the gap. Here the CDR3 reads CASSLDGSEQFF. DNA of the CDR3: TGCGCCAGCAGCTTAGATGGGAGTGAGCAGTTCTTC. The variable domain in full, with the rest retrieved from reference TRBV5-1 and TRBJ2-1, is KAGVTQTPRYLIKTRGQQVTLSCSPISGHRSVSWYQQTPGQGLQFLFEYFSETQRNKGNFPGRFSGRQFSNSRSEMNVSTLELGDSALYLCASSLDGSEQFFGPGTRLTVL.

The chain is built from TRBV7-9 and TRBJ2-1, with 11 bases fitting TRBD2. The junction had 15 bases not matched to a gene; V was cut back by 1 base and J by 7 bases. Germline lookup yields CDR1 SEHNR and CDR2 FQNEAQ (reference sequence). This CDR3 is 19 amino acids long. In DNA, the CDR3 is TGTGCCAGCAGCTTAGGACGACTAGCGGGAAATATACAAATGAATGAGCAGTTCTTC. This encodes CASSLGRLAGNIQMNEQFF.

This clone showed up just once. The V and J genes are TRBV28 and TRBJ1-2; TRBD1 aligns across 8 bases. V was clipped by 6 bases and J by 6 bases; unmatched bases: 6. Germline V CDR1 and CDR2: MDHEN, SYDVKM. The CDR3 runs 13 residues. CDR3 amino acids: CASRQGGRNGYTF. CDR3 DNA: TGTGCCAGCAGACAGGGGGGACGGAATGGCTACACCTTC.

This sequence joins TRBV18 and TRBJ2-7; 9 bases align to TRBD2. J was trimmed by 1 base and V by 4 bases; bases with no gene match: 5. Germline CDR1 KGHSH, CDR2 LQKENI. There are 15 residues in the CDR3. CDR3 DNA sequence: TGTGCCAGCTCACAGACTAGCGGACCATCCTACGAGCAGTACTTC. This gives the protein CASSQTSGPSYEQYF.

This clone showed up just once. CDR3 loop: CASRPRFSSYNEQFF. CDR3 nucleotides: TGTGCCAGCAGACCCAGGTTTAGCTCCTACAATGAGCAGTTCTTC. This chain connects TRBV28 to TRBJ2-1; unclear D gene. Trimming took 6 bases from V and 0 from J, leaving 12 bases between them. Germline V gene data show CDR1 as MDHEN and CDR2 as SYDVKM. CDR3 length: 15 residues.